This T cell receptor beta chain appears in the sequencing data of a study of T cell changes during pregnancy in multiple sclerosis. Germline V gives CDR1 SEHNR, CDR2 FQNEAQ (reference sequence). The CDR3 length is 16 residues. The ends lost 1 base at V and 5 bases at J; junction bases unmatched: 8. Using immunoSEQ multiplex PCR, the repertoire was profiled, and TCRdb retains in-frame clones only, with some absent. The table shows around 42,000 clones, with about 91% occurring only once. The chain employs TRBV7-9 and TRBJ2-3, with 8 bases fitting TRBD2. The sequence came from a female donor in good health, enrolled as a control in a pregnancy study. The sample consisted of CD4+ T cells from peripheral blood mononuclear cells, taken after pregnancy. This CDR3 reads CASSLDGAGGRDTQYF. CDR3 DNA sequence: TGTGCCAGCAGCTTAGATGGTGCGGGAGGAAGAGATACGCAGTATTTT.